This T cell receptor beta chain was recovered during a study of blood T cell repertoires in COVID-19. CDR1 and CDR2 (germline): SGHAT, FQNNGV. CDR3 size: 14 residues. The trim removed 0 bases at V and 7 bases at J, leaving 2 bases unmatched. The table came from immunoSEQ multiplex PCR; TCRdb's copy has only in-frame clones and leaves some out. The sample includes 130,000 to 150,000 clones, about four fifths of them seen just once. The TCR comes from a man in his 70s who had recovered from COVID-19. The chain recombines TRBV11-2 with TRBJ2-4; 8 positions match TRBD2. Material: peripheral blood. The chain's CDR3 is CASSLEASGNIQYF. The CDR3, as DNA: TGTGCCAGCAGCTTAGAGGCTAGCGGGAACATTCAGTACTTC.